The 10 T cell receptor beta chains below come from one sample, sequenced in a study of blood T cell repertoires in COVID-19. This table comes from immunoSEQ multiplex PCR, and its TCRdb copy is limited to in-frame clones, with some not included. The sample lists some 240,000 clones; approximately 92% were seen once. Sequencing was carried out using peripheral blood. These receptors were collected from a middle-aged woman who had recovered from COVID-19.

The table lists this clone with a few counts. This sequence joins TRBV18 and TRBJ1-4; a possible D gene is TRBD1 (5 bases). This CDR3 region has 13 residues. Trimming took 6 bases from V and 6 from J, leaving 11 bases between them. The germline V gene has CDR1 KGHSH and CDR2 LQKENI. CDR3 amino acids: CASSVGGYEKLFF. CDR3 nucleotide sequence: TGTGCCAGCTCCGTCGGGGGTTATGAAAAACTGTTTTTT.

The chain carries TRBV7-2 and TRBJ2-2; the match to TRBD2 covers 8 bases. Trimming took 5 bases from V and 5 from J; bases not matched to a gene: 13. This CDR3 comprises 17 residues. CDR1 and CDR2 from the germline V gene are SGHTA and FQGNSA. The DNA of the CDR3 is TGTGCCAGCAGCGCCTTCTTCGCGGGGGGAGGTACCGGGGAGCTGTTTTTT. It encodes CASSAFFAGGGTGELFF.

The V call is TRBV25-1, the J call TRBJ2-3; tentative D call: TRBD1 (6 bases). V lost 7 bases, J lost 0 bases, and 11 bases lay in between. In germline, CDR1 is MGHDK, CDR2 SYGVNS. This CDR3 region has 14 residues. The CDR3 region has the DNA TGTGCCAGCACGGGGCAGGGGAGCACAGATACGCAGTATTTT. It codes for CASTGQGSTDTQYF.

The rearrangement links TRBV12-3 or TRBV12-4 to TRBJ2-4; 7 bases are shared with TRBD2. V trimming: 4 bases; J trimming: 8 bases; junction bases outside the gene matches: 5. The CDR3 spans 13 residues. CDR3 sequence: CASSSRAGYIQYF. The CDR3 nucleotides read TGTGCCAGCAGTTCAAGAGCGGGATACATTCAGTACTTC.

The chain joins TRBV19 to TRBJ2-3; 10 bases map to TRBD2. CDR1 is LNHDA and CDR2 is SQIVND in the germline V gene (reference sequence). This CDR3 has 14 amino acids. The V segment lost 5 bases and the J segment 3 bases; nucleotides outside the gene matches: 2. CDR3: CASSPGLATDTQYF. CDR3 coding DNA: TGTGCCAGTAGTCCGGGACTAGCGACAGATACGCAGTATTTT.

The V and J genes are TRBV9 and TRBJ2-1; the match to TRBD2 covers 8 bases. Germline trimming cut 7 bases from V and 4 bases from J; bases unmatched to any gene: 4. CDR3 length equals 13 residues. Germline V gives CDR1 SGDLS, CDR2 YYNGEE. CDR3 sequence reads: CASQLAEYNEQFF. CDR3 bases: TGTGCCAGCCAACTAGCGGAATACAATGAGCAGTTCTTC.

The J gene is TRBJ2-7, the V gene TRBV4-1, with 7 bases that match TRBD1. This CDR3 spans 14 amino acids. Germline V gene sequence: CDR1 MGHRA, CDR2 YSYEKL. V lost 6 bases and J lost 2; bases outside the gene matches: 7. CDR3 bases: TGCGCCAGCAGTCGAGACAGGGCTACCTACGAGCAGTACTTC. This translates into CASSRDRATYEQYF.

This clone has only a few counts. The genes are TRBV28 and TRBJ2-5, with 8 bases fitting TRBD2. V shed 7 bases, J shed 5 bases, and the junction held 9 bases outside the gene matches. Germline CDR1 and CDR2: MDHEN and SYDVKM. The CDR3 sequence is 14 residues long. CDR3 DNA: TGTGCCAGCACCCCGGGGGGGCATGAGGAGACCCAGTACTTC. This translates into CASTPGGHEETQYF.

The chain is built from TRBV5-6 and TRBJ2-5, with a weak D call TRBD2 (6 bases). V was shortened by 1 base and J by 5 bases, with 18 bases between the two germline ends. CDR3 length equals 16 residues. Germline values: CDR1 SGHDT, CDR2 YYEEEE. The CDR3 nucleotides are TGTGCCAGCAGCTTGTGGGCGAGACTAGGGTTGGAGACCCAGTACTTC. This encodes CASSLWARLGLETQYF.

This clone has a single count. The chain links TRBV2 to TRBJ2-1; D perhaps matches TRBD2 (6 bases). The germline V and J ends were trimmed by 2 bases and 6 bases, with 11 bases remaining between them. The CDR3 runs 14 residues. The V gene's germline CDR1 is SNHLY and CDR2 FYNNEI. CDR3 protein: CASSERGGVNEQFF. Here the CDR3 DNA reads TGTGCCAGCAGTGAAAGGGGCGGGGTCAATGAGCAGTTCTTC.